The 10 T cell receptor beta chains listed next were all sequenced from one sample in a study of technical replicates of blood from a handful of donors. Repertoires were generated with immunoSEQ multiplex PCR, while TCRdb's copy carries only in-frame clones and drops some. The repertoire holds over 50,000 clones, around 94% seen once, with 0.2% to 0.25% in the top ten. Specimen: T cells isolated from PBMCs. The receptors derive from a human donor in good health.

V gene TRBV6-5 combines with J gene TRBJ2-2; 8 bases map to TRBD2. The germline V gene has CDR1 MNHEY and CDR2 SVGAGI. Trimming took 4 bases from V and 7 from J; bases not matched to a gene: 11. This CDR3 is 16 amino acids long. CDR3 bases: TGTGCCAGCAGTTCGTCGGGAGGGGGGGTTGGCGGGGAGCTGTTTTTT. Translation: CASSSSGGGVGGELFF.

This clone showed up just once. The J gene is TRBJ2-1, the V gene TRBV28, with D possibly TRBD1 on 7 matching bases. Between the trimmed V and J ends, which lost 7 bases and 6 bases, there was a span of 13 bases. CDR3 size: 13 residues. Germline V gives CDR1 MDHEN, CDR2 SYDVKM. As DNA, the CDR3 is TGTGCCAGCATGGGGCAGGGGGGCAATGAGCAGTTCTTC. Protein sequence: CASMGQGGNEQFF.

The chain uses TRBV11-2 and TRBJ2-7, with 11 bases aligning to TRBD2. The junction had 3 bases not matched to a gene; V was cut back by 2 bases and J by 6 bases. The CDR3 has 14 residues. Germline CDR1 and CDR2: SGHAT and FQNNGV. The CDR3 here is CASSLRLAGGEQYF. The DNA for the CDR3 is TGTGCCAGCAGCTTAAGGCTAGCGGGAGGCGAGCAGTACTTC.

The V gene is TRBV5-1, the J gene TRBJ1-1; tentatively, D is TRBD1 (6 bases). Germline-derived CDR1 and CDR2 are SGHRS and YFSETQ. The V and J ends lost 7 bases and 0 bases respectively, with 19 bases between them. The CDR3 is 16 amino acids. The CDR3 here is CASRQGPRLMNTEAFF. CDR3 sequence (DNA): TGCGCCAGCCGCCAGGGGCCCAGGTTAATGAACACTGAAGCTTTCTTT.

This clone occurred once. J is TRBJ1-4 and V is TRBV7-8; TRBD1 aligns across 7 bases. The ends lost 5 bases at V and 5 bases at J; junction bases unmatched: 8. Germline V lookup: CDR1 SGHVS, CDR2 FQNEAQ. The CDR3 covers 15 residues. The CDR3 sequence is CASSPPGRGNEKLFF. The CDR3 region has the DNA TGTGCCAGCAGCCCGCCGGGCAGGGGGAATGAAAAACTGTTTTTT.

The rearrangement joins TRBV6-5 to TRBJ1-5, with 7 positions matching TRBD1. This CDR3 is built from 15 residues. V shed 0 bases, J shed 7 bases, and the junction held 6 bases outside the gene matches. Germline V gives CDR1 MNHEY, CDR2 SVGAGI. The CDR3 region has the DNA TGTGCCAGCAGTTACTCACAGGGGCTGGAACAGCCCCAGCATTTT. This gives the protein CASSYSQGLEQPQHF.

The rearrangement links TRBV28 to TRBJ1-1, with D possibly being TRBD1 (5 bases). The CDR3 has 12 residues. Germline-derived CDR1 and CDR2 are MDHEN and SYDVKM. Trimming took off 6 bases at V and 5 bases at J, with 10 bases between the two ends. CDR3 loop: CASRIGVTEAFF. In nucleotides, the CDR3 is TGTGCCAGCAGGATAGGGGTGACTGAAGCTTTCTTT.

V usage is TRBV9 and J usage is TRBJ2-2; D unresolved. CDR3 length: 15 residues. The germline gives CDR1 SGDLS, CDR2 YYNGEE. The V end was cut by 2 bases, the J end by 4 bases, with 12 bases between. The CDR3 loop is CASSVVDASTGELFF. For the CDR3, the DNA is TGTGCCAGCAGCGTCGTAGATGCCTCCACCGGGGAGCTGTTTTTT.

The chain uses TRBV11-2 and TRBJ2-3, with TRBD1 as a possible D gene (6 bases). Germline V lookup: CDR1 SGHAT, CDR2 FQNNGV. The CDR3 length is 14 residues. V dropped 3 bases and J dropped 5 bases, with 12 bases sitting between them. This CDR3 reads CASSFNRVGDTQYF. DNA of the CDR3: TGTGCCAGCAGCTTTAACAGGGTGGGAGATACGCAGTATTTT.

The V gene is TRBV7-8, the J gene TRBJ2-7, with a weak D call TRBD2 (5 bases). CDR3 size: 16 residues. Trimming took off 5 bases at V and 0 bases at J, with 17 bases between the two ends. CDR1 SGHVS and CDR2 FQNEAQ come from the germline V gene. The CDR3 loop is CASSEYAGINSYEQYF. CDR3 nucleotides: TGTGCCAGCAGCGAGTATGCCGGGATTAACTCCTACGAGCAGTACTTC.